Given below is one T cell receptor beta chain in context. Its target is not known. This sample is drawn from a study of cytomegalovirus exposure and HLA in healthy donors. Overall study findings and caveats: Analyzed later, most CMV-associated TCR beta chains appeared HLA-restricted. Rarity characterized most TCR sequences, yet some public TCRs appeared in many donors.

Both 60 Vbeta primers and 13 Jbeta primers went into the PCR. TCRdb's table, derived via immunoSEQ multiplex PCR, lists solely in-frame clones and lacks some. The table records fewer than 200,000 clones, more than 65% of them present only once. The TCR comes from a woman aged 40 to 50 in good health and CMV-seropositive. Material: PBMCs.

The CDR3 coding sequence is TGTGCCAGCTCACCCGGGAAGTCGGTAATCTTGGGAGGGCAGTACTTC. The encoded protein is CASSPGKSVILGGQYF. The chain employs TRBV18 and TRBJ2-7; D is perhaps TRBD2 (6 bases). The germline V and J ends were trimmed by 3 bases and 9 bases, with 24 bases remaining between them. From germline, CDR1 is KGHSH and CDR2 LQKENI. CDR3 size: 16 residues.